A single sample is the source of the 9 T cell receptor beta chains below, sequenced in a study of cytomegalovirus exposure and HLA in healthy donors (dated by TCRdb to 2015 to 2018). Library generation was performed with the immunoSEQ multiplex PCR assay. TCRdb holds this immuneACCESS table with in-frame rearrangements only. Some clones are missing; in checked studies, unresolved V genes explain under half, and the rest has no known cause. Here the sample has 200,000 to 300,000 clones; around 88% occur a single time. The ten largest clones capture 1% to 1.5% of the sample. The specimen was PBMCs. Receptors originate from a woman aged 25 to 45 in good health and CMV-seropositive.

V is TRBV19 and J is TRBJ2-1; 7 positions match TRBD1. Germline-derived CDR1 and CDR2 are LNHDA and SQIVND (reference sequence). V gave up 4 bases and J gave up 1 base; unmatched junction bases: 1. The CDR3 length is 14 residues. The CDR3 DNA is TGTGCCAGTAGTAGGGACAGATCCTACAATGAGCAGTTCTTC. It yields the protein CASSRDRSYNEQFF.

The chain has TRBV2 and TRBJ2-1; 10 bases match TRBD2. This CDR3 is built from 13 residues. Per the germline V gene, CDR1 is SNHLY and CDR2 is FYNNEI. With V trimmed by 7 bases and J by 4 bases, 1 base remained unmatched. The CDR3 spells CASILAGYNEQFF. Written as DNA, the CDR3 is TGTGCCAGCATACTAGCGGGATACAATGAGCAGTTCTTC. Full variable domain (outside the CDR3, taken from reference TRBV2 and TRBJ2-1): EPEVTQTPSHQVTQMGQEVILRCVPISNHLYFYWYRQILGQKVEFLVSFYNNEISEKSEIFDDQFSVERPDGSNFTLKIRSTKLEDSAMYFCASILAGYNEQFFGPGTRLTVL.

The chain has TRBV30 and TRBJ1-2; D possibly corresponds to TRBD1 (5 bases). This CDR3 comprises 15 residues. Germline CDR1 reads GTSNPN; CDR2 reads SVGIG (reference sequence). The V end lost 5 bases, the J end lost 4 bases, and 20 bases lay between the germline ends. The CDR3 region has the DNA TGTGCCTGGTTGCCGAGACAGCGATTGGGCTATGGCTACACCTTC. Translation gives CAWLPRQRLGYGYTF.

This clone is a singleton in its sample. CDR3 sequence reads: CASSNRALEDYGYTF. The CDR3 DNA reads as TGTGCCAGCAGCAACCGGGCGTTGGAGGACTATGGCTACACCTTC. The rearrangement links TRBV7-9 to TRBJ1-2; D not certain. The CDR3 has 15 amino acids. V lost 5 bases to trimming and J lost 3 bases, with 16 bases between them. Germline loops: CDR1 SEHNR, CDR2 FQNEAQ (reference sequence).

This clone was seen only once. Mismatch with germline at one junction end may stem from a read error. The chain is built from TRBV10-3 and TRBJ2-5, with a tentative D call TRBD2 (6 bases). Germline CDR1 ENHRY, CDR2 SYGVKD. The CDR3 is 14 residues long. The CDR3 here is CAISDGGTQKTQYF. The DNA for the CDR3 is TGTGCCATCAGTGATGGAGGGACCCAAAAGACCCAGTACTTC.

The chain has TRBV2 and TRBJ2-5; no firm D call. V lost 8 bases to trimming and J lost 3 bases, with 16 bases between them. This CDR3 region has 14 residues. Looked up from germline, CDR1 is SNHLY and CDR2 is FYNNEI. In DNA, the CDR3 is TGTGCCAGCCAAACGAGCGAGAATGAAGAGACCCAGTACTTC. Its protein product is CASQTSENEETQYF.

V gene TRBV6-1 combines with J gene TRBJ1-5; perhaps TRBD1 as D (6 bases). The CDR3 runs to 14 residues. Germline CDR1 is MNHNS and CDR2 is SASEGT. The V end was cut by 1 base, the J end by 7 bases, with 11 bases between. The CDR3 here is CASSEGGGAQPQHF. The CDR3 nucleotides read TGTGCCAGCAGTGAAGGCGGGGGGGCGCAGCCCCAGCATTTT.

The chain carries TRBV7-2 and TRBJ2-1, with TRBD2 identical over 8 bases. Germline V gene data show CDR1 as SGHTA and CDR2 as FQGNSA. The V and J ends lost 5 bases and 6 bases, in that order; junction bases with no gene match: 9. The length of the CDR3 is 15 residues. The CDR3 protein is CASSTHAGGGNEQFF. CDR3 DNA: TGTGCCAGCAGCACCCATGCGGGGGGAGGCAATGAGCAGTTCTTC.

This chain joins TRBV6-4 and TRBJ1-5; possible D gene TRBD1, 6 bases. V lost 5 bases and J 5 bases, leaving 13 bases between the germline ends. The V gene's germline CDR1 is MRHNA and CDR2 SNTAGT. This CDR3 region has 14 residues. CDR3 sequence: CASSSRGGDQPQHF. The CDR3 region has the DNA TGTGCCAGCAGTAGCAGGGGTGGCGATCAGCCCCAGCATTTT.